Listed below are T cell receptor beta chains from one sample, sequenced in a study of cytomegalovirus exposure and HLA in healthy donors. TCRdb's copy holds only in-frame clones and misses some; the assay was immunoSEQ multiplex PCR. The table shows 100,000 to 150,000 clones, with 82% occurring only once. Sample: PBMCs. The receptors derive from a boy younger than 10 in good health and CMV-seronegative. Each CDR3 is given without its conserved first and last residue.

V,CDR3
TRBV4-3,ASSQDRDRVRYT
TRBV6-4,ASSEEDTDTQY
TRBV6-6,ASCPGGVSNYGYT
TRBV11-1,ASSSVAGAGEQF
TRBV6-5,ASSPLGSGGPEY
TRBV18,ASSPAAGGNTGELF
TRBV10-1,ASSDRGQIFYNSPLH
TRBV5-1,ASSWGTASNYGYT
TRBV7-9,ASSLNRESDTQY
TRBV29-1,SVEGPGGYT
TRBV19,ASAFPGTGLLAKNIQY
TRBV28,ASSFPAASTDTQY
TRBV7-9,ASSFPGRGNYGYT
TRBV5-1,ASSLDGGTYEQY
TRBV5-6,ASSLGGGGARFNEQF
TRBV19,ASRGSSGMKGDTQY
TRBV2,ASKRVEVEQY
TRBV7-8,ASSLDPDRVYEQY
TRBV19,ASSALEVNTGELF
TRBV5-4,ASSLLSGQTDTQY
TRBV9,ASSEQDGGHEQF
TRBV5-4,ASSHGLAGNGYEQY
TRBV6-5,ASSYSNRNSGNTIY
TRBV7-9,ASSLDGRRAGEAF
TRBV5-6,ASSLRDFSGNTIY
TRBV19,ASSITGYGSPLH
TRBV4-1,ASSQLITGGLAKNIQY
TRBV6-5,ASSRLLRGYGYT
TRBV7-2,ASSPSGGAIEQF
TRBV6-1,ASSEEWRAGANVLT
TRBV4-3,ASSQIKGPAGGVGDTQY
TRBV5-1,ASSLGGAYTDTQY
TRBV15,ATSREAGPTDTQY
TRBV10-3,AISEYEVADTQY
TRBV11-2,ASSLGSGQGLRGELF
TRBV7-9,ASSQRTGGTSTEAF
TRBV4-3,ASSQGTGQWQF
TRBV9,PEGVTYEQY
TRBV28,ASSPGQEASEQF
TRBV5-5,ASSLVPQGTNYGYT
TRBV5-4,ASSAYLAGKTGELF
TRBV7-9,ASSLSPSLTGSSYNEQF
TRBV4-1,ASSQVLAEVYNEQF
TRBV5-6,ASSSRQGEFYYEQY
TRBV4-1,ASSQPTGSGNTIY
TRBV6-1,ASLPSQGGYNEQF
TRBV10-3,AISDPSRQGAQATNEKLF
TRBV11-2,ASSPIDRTYTGELF
TRBV6-6,ASSSTSGNNEQF
TRBV4-2,ASSQDGERLAQY
TRBV7-9,ASNANRANTGELF
TRBV5-1,ASSPFGGSSYNEQF
TRBV15,ATSRVGLYNYGYT
TRBV6-4,ASSEGSGATDTQY
TRBV7-2,ASSYQQVYNEQF
TRBV18,ASSPYRDTDQPQH
TRBV4-3,ASSLFFGNQPQH